The rows below give T cell receptor beta chains drawn from one sample of a study of shared T cell receptors in the human thymus. The table came from immunoSEQ multiplex PCR; TCRdb's copy has only in-frame clones and leaves some out. This sample has about 540,000 clones, with about 84% found just once. This same sample was also taken into another study, of human thymus T cells.

Sequenced input: thymocytes. The source is a boy under three years old with a congenital heart defect. Both conserved end residues are part of each CDR3. The D gene is left open where the match is weak. Size tells how often a clone was seen (once, few, many) or the class of an expanded clone, and some rows leave it out.

V: TRBV9
J: TRBJ1-5
size: NA
D: NA
CDR3: CASSVEGPEGPRRIHNQPQHF
DNA: TGTGCCAGCAGCGTAGAGGGCCCCGAGGGCCCCCGGAGGATACACAATCAGCCCCAGCATTTT

V: TRBV7-9
J: TRBJ2-7
size: once
D: TRBD2
CDR3: CASYGRGSGSYEQYF
DNA: TGTGCCAGCTACGGGCGCGGGAGTGGGTCCTACGAGCAGTACTTC

V: TRBV7-3
J: TRBJ2-3
size: once
D: NA
CDR3: CASSLSGSTDTQYF
DNA: TGTGCCAGCAGCTTGTCGGGGAGCACAGATACGCAGTATTTT

V: TRBV27
J: TRBJ2-3
size: NA
D: TRBD1
CDR3: CASRPTPGQGEADTQYF
DNA: TGTGCCAGCAGGCCCACACCGGGACAGGGGGAAGCAGATACGCAGTATTTT

V: TRBV19
J: TRBJ2-1
size: NA
D: TRBD2
CDR3: CASSMRLAGGRSSYNEQFF
DNA: TGTGCCAGTAGTATGAGACTAGCGGGAGGTCGAAGCTCCTACAATGAGCAGTTCTTC

V: TRBV6-5
J: TRBJ2-7
size: NA
D: NA
CDR3: CASSYLWGGKGEQYF
DNA: TGTGCCAGCAGTTACCTGTGGGGCGGGAAAGGCGAGCAGTACTTC

V: TRBV5-1
J: TRBJ2-1
size: NA
D: TRBD2
CDR3: CASSLLGGRSGNEQFF
DNA: TGCGCCAGCAGCTTGTTAGGCGGGAGGTCGGGTAATGAGCAGTTCTTC

V: TRBV7-9
J: TRBJ2-3
size: NA
D: NA
CDR3: CASSENGLSISTDTQYF
DNA: TGTGCCAGCAGCGAGAACGGACTTTCCATTAGCACAGATACGCAGTATTTT

V: TRBV11-2
J: TRBJ1-5
size: NA
D: NA
CDR3: CASSLEIGQKTPNQPQHF
DNA: TGTGCCAGCAGCTTAGAAATCGGACAGAAAACGCCCAATCAGCCCCAGCATTTT

V: TRBV2
J: TRBJ2-1
size: NA
D: NA
CDR3: CASINRASYNEQFF
DNA: TGTGCCAGCATTAACAGGGCCAGCTACAATGAGCAGTTCTTC

V: TRBV27
J: TRBJ1-4
size: NA
D: NA
CDR3: CASSFGHLATNEKLFF
DNA: TGTGCCAGCAGTTTTGGGCACCTTGCAACTAATGAAAAACTGTTTTTT

V: TRBV19
J: TRBJ2-5
size: NA
D: TRBD2
CDR3: CASSIVLAGPLETQYF
DNA: TGTGCCAGTAGTATAGTGCTAGCGGGACCCCTAGAGACCCAGTACTTC

V: TRBV5-4
J: TRBJ2-7
size: few
D: TRBD2
CDR3: CASSPVAGDTYEQYF
DNA: TGTGCCAGCAGCCCTGTAGCGGGGGATACCTACGAGCAGTACTTC

V: TRBV4-3
J: TRBJ2-3
size: NA
D: TRBD2
CDR3: CASSRTSGSTDTQYF
DNA: TGCGCCAGCAGTCGGACTAGCGGAAGCACAGATACGCAGTATTTT

V: TRBV28
J: TRBJ2-7
size: NA
D: TRBD2
CDR3: CASSKTSGSSAEQYF
DNA: TGTGCCAGCAGTAAGACTAGCGGGAGTTCGGCGGAGCAGTACTTC

V: TRBV27
J: TRBJ2-5
size: NA
D: NA
CDR3: CASSFSGTQQETQYF
DNA: TGTGCCAGCAGTTTTTCCGGGACTCAGCAAGAGACCCAGTACTTC

V: TRBV18
J: TRBJ2-3
size: NA
D: TRBD2
CDR3: CASSPPTSVTASF
DNA: TGTGCCAGCTCGCCCCCAACTAGCGTTACGGCGAGTTTT

V: TRBV30
J: TRBJ2-1
size: NA
D: TRBD2
CDR3: CAWSRAGGPHEQFF
DNA: TGTGCCTGGAGTCGAGCGGGAGGACCCCATGAGCAGTTCTTC

V: TRBV19
J: TRBJ2-1
size: NA
D: TRBD2
CDR3: CASSILGGGYNEQFF
DNA: TGTGCCAGTAGTATTTTGGGCGGGGGGTACAATGAGCAGTTCTTC

V: TRBV6-1
J: TRBJ2-2
size: NA
D: NA
CDR3: CASSEGGRYTGELFF
DNA: TGTGCCAGCAGTGAAGGGGGCAGGTACACCGGGGAGCTGTTTTTT

V: TRBV11-2
J: TRBJ2-1
size: few
D: NA
CDR3: CASSFPFRREQFF
DNA: TGTGCCAGCAGCTTCCCGTTCCGTCGGGAGCAGTTCTTC